The next 29 T cell receptor beta chains were all read from a single sample in a study of beta chain features in type 1 diabetes. Expressed TCRB transcripts were sequenced, since all the RNA that had been isolated was reverse transcribed. Sequencing was performed with immunoSEQ multiplex PCR; in TCRdb, only in-frame clones are kept and a portion is missing. Of tens of thousands of clones in the sample, 30% to 35% are singletons; the top ten hold over 0.4%. Sequenced input: stem cell memory CD4+ T cells from blood. Receptor source: a woman younger than 30 in good health.

Here the CDR3 reads CASSPGTGNTGELFF. The CDR3 nucleotides read TGTGCCAGCAGCCCCGGGACAGGGAACACCGGGGAGCTGTTTTTT. The chain uses TRBV7-2 and TRBJ2-2; 8 nucleotides agree with TRBD1. Losses at the gene ends were 5 bases for V and 1 base for J; bases not matched to a gene: 3. Germline loops: CDR1 SGHTA, CDR2 FQGNSA. The CDR3 runs 15 residues.

This clone has just a few counts. CDR3 residues: CASSSLTGGYEQYF. DNA of the CDR3: TGTGCCAGCAGTTCCTTGACAGGGGGATACGAGCAGTACTTC. The genes are TRBV6-5 and TRBJ2-7; 9 nucleotides align to TRBD1. The trim removed 4 bases at V and 4 bases at J, leaving 5 bases unmatched. CDR3 size: 14 residues. Looked up from germline, CDR1 is MNHEY and CDR2 is SVGAGI.

This rearrangement joins TRBV10-3 to TRBJ1-2; D is unresolved. The CDR3 is made up of 14 amino acids. Germline CDR1 reads ENHRY; CDR2 reads SYGVKD. V lost 3 bases and J 6 bases, leaving 14 bases between the germline ends. The CDR3 bases are TGTGCCATCAGTGAACGAACAGATTTTCATGGCTACACCTTC. Its protein is CAISERTDFHGYTF.

The rearrangement joins TRBV7-8 to TRBJ2-5; 11 bases are shared with TRBD2. The CDR3 is 16 amino acids. Germline V lookup: CDR1 SGHVS, CDR2 FQNEAQ. Losses at the gene ends were 5 bases for V and 4 bases for J; bases not matched to a gene: 9. DNA of the CDR3: TGTGCCAGCAGCCCCCTAGCGGGAGGCGCGATAGAGACCCAGTACTTC. It specifies CASSPLAGGAIETQYF. Full variable domain (outside the CDR3, taken from reference TRBV7-8 and TRBJ2-5): GAGVSQSPRYKVAKRGQDVALRCDPISGHVSLFWYQQALGQGPEFLTYFQNEAQLDKSGLPSDRFFAERPEGSVSTLKIQRTQQEDSAVYLCASSPLAGGAIETQYFGPGTRLLVL.

The rearrangement links TRBV5-1 to TRBJ2-3; D is unclear. Germline V gene data show CDR1 as SGHRS and CDR2 as YFSETQ. The V end was cut by 4 bases, the J end by 0 bases, with 6 bases between. The CDR3 length is 13 residues. The CDR3 reads CASSPGSTDTQYF. The DNA of the CDR3 is TGCGCCAGCAGCCCAGGCAGCACAGATACGCAGTATTTT.

This clone appeared a single time. This chain connects TRBV6-5 to TRBJ2-2, with D unclear. Per the germline V gene, CDR1 is MNHEY and CDR2 is SVGAGI. V shed 3 bases and J shed 6 bases, with 8 bases lying between them. The CDR3 consists of 13 residues. CDR3 region: CASSYLAPGELFF. Here the CDR3 DNA reads TGTGCCAGCAGTTATTTGGCACCCGGGGAGCTGTTTTTT.

The CDR3 DNA follows: TGTGCCAGCAGCTTATCGGCGACAGGCCGTTTAGAGACCCAGTACTTC. Protein: CASSLSATGRLETQYF. The rearrangement uses TRBV7-2 and TRBJ2-5; possible D gene TRBD1, 6 bases. The CDR3 sequence is 16 residues long. The V and J ends lost 2 bases and 4 bases respectively, with 17 bases between them. Per the germline V gene, CDR1 is SGHTA and CDR2 is FQGNSA.

This clone was seen only a few times. This chain joins TRBV18 and TRBJ2-3, with 10 bases matching TRBD2. The CDR3 extends over 16 amino acids. The germline V gene encodes CDR1 KGHSH and CDR2 LQKENI. J was trimmed by 4 bases and V by 6 bases; bases with no gene match: 10. The CDR3 reads CASSPKRGGNADTQYF. In DNA, the CDR3 is TGTGCCAGCTCCCCGAAGCGGGGGGGAAACGCAGATACGCAGTATTTT.

V is TRBV14 and J is TRBJ2-3; 9 bases are shared with TRBD2. The germline V gene has CDR1 SGHDN and CDR2 FVKESK. With V trimmed by 4 bases and J by 0 bases, 8 bases remained unmatched. The CDR3 is made up of 17 amino acids. CDR3 amino acids: CASSLKITSGSTDTQYF. The CDR3 DNA reads TGTGCCAGCAGCCTCAAGATCACTAGCGGGAGCACAGATACGCAGTATTTT.

The V call is TRBV6-5, the J call TRBJ1-1; D not certain. In germline, CDR1 is MNHEY, CDR2 SVGAGI. The CDR3 length is 15 residues. V lost 4 bases and J lost 0, with 12 bases in between. The CDR3 DNA sequence: TGTGCCAGCAGTTTCCACCGGGGAGTGAACACTGAAGCTTTCTTT. The encoded protein is CASSFHRGVNTEAFF.

This clone was picked up a small number of times. This chain uses TRBV6-6 with TRBJ2-1, with TRBD2 matching 11 bases. The length of the CDR3 is 16 residues. The junction had 8 bases not matched to a gene; V was cut back by 2 bases and J by 8 bases. The germline CDR1 and CDR2 sequences are MNHNY and SVGAGI (reference sequence). CDR3 region: CASSYHLAGGVDEQFF. In DNA, the CDR3 is TGTGCCAGCAGTTACCACTTAGCGGGGGGGGTCGATGAGCAGTTCTTC.

The sample holds a few counts of this clone. The V gene is TRBV5-1, the J gene TRBJ2-1; 11 bases are a match to TRBD2. Germline V gives CDR1 SGHRS, CDR2 YFSETQ. The CDR3 has 15 amino acids. Trimming cost V 4 bases and J 8 bases; bases outside gene matches: 8. The chain's CDR3 is CASSPGLAEVDEQFF. For the CDR3, the DNA is TGCGCCAGCAGCCCGGGACTAGCGGAGGTTGATGAGCAGTTCTTC.

The chain couples TRBV5-1 to TRBJ1-2, with a possible D match to TRBD1 (5 bases). CDR3 size: 14 residues. Germline V gene data show CDR1 as SGHRS and CDR2 as YFSETQ. The V end was cut by 0 bases, the J end by 7 bases, with 13 bases between. CDR3 protein: CASSLAGREGGYTF. The CDR3 coding sequence is TGCGCCAGCAGCTTGGCCGGCAGGGAGGGTGGCTACACCTTC. Using reference TRBV5-1 and TRBJ1-2 for the parts outside the CDR3, the full variable domain is KAGVTQTPRYLIKTRGQQVTLSCSPISGHRSVSWYQQTPGQGLQFLFEYFSETQRNKGNFPGRFSGRQFSNSRSEMNVSTLELGDSALYLCASSLAGREGGYTFGSGTRLTVV.

This chain links TRBV7-9 with TRBJ2-5; D is uncertain. CDR3 length equals 13 residues. Trimming took 2 bases from V and 2 from J, leaving 6 bases between them. Germline V gene data show CDR1 as SEHNR and CDR2 as FQNEAQ (reference sequence). CDR3 bases: TGTGCCAGCAGCTTATTGCAGCAAGAGACCCAGTACTTC. Protein sequence: CASSLLQQETQYF.

This clone has just a few counts. The chain employs TRBV20-1 and TRBJ2-1; 8 bases are shared with TRBD2. The CDR3 totals 11 residues. V shed 7 bases and J 7 bases; nucleotides not matched to a gene: 3. Germline lookup yields CDR1 DFQATT and CDR2 SNEGSKA (reference sequence). For the CDR3, the DNA is TGCAGTGGTTCTAGCGGGAATGAGCAGTTCTTC. Translated, it gives CSGSSGNEQFF.

This sequence joins TRBV27 and TRBJ2-1; D ambiguous. CDR1 is MNHEY and CDR2 is SMNVEV in the germline V gene (reference sequence). This CDR3 contains 17 residues. Trimming shortened V by 4 bases and J by 0 bases, and 16 bases separated the two germline ends. CDR3 bases: TGTGCCAGCAGTTCTTCTCGACTCTCCGGCTCCTACAATGAGCAGTTCTTC. It yields the protein CASSSSRLSGSYNEQFF.

This chain links TRBV5-1 with TRBJ2-6, with 7 bases matching TRBD1. The CDR3 is 18 residues long. From germline, CDR1 is SGHRS and CDR2 YFSETQ. The V gene end was trimmed by 5 bases and the J gene end by 0 bases; junction bases not matched to a gene: 11. The CDR3 nucleotides read TGCGCCAGCAGTCTGTCGGGACAGCGATACTCTGGGGCCAACGTCCTGACTTTC. It codes for CASSLSGQRYSGANVLTF.

The chain carries TRBV30 and TRBJ2-2, with D hard to call. Trimming removed 3 bases at V and 4 bases at J, with 9 bases between. Germline V gene lookup returns CDR1 GTSNPN and CDR2 SVGIG (reference sequence). The CDR3 is 13 residues long. The CDR3 here is CAWRRPSTGELFF. The CDR3 nucleotides read TGTGCCTGGAGGAGGCCAAGCACCGGGGAGCTGTTTTTT. Supplemented by reference TRBV30 and TRBJ2-2, the full variable domain reads SQTIHQWPATLVQPVGSPLSLECTVEGTSNPNLYWYRQAAGRGLQLLFYSVGIGQISSEVPQNLSASRPQDRQFILSSKKLLLSDSGFYLCAWRRPSTGELFFGEGSRLTVL.

This chain connects TRBV29-1 to TRBJ1-1; D remains unclear. V shed 7 bases and J shed 1 base, with 10 bases lying between them. This CDR3 is built from 12 residues. Germline V lookup: CDR1 SQVTM, CDR2 ANQGSEA. The CDR3 loop reads CSDGGPNTEAFF. The DNA of the CDR3 is TGCAGCGACGGAGGACCGAACACTGAAGCTTTCTTT.

In this sample, this clone turned up a few times. The V call is TRBV28, the J call TRBJ2-7; D unresolved. In germline, CDR1 is MDHEN, CDR2 SYDVKM. The CDR3 sequence is 14 residues long. Trimming removed 7 bases at V and 11 bases at J, with 24 bases between. The CDR3 bases are TGTGCCAGCACCCTGGTCGGCAGCCCCTACAGCAAGTACTTC. It specifies CASTLVGSPYSKYF.

The J gene is TRBJ2-5, the V gene TRBV2, with 8 bases matching TRBD1. V shed 11 bases and J 0 bases; nucleotides not matched to a gene: 2. The CDR3 spans 12 residues. Germline CDR1 is SNHLY and CDR2 is FYNNEI. The chain's CDR3 is CASTGDQETQYF. CDR3 nucleotide sequence: TGTGCCTCGACAGGGGACCAAGAGACCCAGTACTTC.

In this sample, this clone turned up a few times. V and J are TRBV29-1 and TRBJ2-2; 7 nucleotides match TRBD2. CDR3 length: 14 residues. From germline, CDR1 is SQVTM and CDR2 ANQGSEA. Trimming cost V 7 bases and J 4 bases; bases outside gene matches: 9. The CDR3, as DNA: TGCAGCGCACTGACGGGGGGACCCACCGGGGAGCTGTTTTTT. Protein: CSALTGGPTGELFF.

This clone has more than one count but fewer than ten. The rearrangement uses TRBV5-1 and TRBJ2-2; 7 positions agree with TRBD1. The CDR3 has 14 amino acids. Looked up from germline, CDR1 is SGHRS and CDR2 is YFSETQ. Trimming removed 0 bases from V and 5 bases from J; junction bases left unmatched: 1. CDR3 protein: CASSLDRGTGELFF. The CDR3 region has the DNA TGCGCCAGCAGCTTGGACAGGGGAACCGGGGAGCTGTTTTTT.

DNA of the CDR3: TGTGCCAGCAGTCTACAGGGGGCTTCTGGAAACACCATATATTTT. It specifies CASSLQGASGNTIYF. This chain links TRBV2 with TRBJ1-3; 9 bases align to TRBD1. This CDR3 region has 15 residues. The V gene end was trimmed by 5 bases and the J gene end by 1 base; junction bases not matched to a gene: 3. The germline CDR1 and CDR2 sequences are SNHLY and FYNNEI.

This clone was recorded a few times. V usage is TRBV29-1 and J usage is TRBJ2-2, with a possible D match to TRBD1 (6 bases). V was shortened by 0 bases and J by 0 bases, with 11 bases between the two germline ends. CDR1 and CDR2 from the germline V gene are SQVTM and ANQGSEA. CDR3 length: 16 amino acids. CDR3 nucleotides: TGCAGCGTTGAAGATGAAAGGACAGCGAACACCGGGGAGCTGTTTTTT. This translates into CSVEDERTANTGELFF.

The rearrangement joins TRBV18 to TRBJ1-2; TRBD1 agrees at 10 bases. This CDR3 has 15 residues. The V gene's germline CDR1 is KGHSH and CDR2 LQKENI. The junction had 8 bases not matched to a gene; V was cut back by 6 bases and J by 4 bases. This CDR3 reads CASSRGTGARYGYTF. The CDR3 DNA reads TGTGCCAGCTCCCGGGGGACAGGGGCGCGCTATGGCTACACCTTC.

The chain has TRBV5-1 and TRBJ2-2; D is ambiguous. The V and J ends lost 4 bases and 3 bases respectively, with 7 bases between them. This CDR3 has 13 amino acids. CDR1 is SGHRS and CDR2 is YFSETQ in the germline V gene. The CDR3 DNA sequence: TGCGCCAGCAGCGCAACGGACACCGGGGAGCTGTTTTTT. Translated: CASSATDTGELFF.

The chain couples TRBV7-9 to TRBJ1-5; D not resolved. Germline CDR1 and CDR2: SEHNR and FQNEAQ (reference sequence). Between the trimmed V and J ends, which lost 2 bases and 5 bases, there was a span of 7 bases. CDR3 length equals 13 residues. CDR3 sequence: CASSLQSDQPQHF. The DNA for the CDR3 is TGTGCCAGCAGCTTACAGTCCGATCAGCCCCAGCATTTT.

This chain links TRBV2 with TRBJ2-3; perhaps TRBD2 as D (6 bases). The CDR3 extends over 14 amino acids. Germline CDR1 SNHLY, CDR2 FYNNEI. V was clipped by 7 bases and J by 2 bases, with 13 bases between them. As DNA, the CDR3 is TGTGCCAGCATGAAGGACTACCTCACAGATACGCAGTATTTT. Its protein product is CASMKDYLTDTQYF.